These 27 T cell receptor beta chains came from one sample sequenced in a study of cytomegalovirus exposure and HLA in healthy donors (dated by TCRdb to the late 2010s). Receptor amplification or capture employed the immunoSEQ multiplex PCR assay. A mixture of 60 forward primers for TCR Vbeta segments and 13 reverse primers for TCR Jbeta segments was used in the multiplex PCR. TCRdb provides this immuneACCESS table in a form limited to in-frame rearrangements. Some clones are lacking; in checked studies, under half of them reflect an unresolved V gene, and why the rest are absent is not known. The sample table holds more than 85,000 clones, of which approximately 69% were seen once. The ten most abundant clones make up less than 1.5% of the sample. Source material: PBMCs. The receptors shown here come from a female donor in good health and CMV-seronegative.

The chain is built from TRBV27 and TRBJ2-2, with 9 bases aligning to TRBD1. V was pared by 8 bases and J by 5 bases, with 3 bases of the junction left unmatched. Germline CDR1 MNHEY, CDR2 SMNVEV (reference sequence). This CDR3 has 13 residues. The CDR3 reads CASRDRVTGELFF. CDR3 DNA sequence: TGTGCCAGCCGGGACAGGGTAACCGGGGAGCTGTTTTTT.

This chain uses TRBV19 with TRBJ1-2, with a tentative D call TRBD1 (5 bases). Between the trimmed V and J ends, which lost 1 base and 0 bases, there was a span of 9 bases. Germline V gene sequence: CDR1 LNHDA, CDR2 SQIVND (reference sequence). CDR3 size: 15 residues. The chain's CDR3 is CASSIAVGPNYGYTF. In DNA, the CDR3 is TGTGCCAGTAGTATAGCGGTGGGGCCTAACTATGGCTACACCTTC. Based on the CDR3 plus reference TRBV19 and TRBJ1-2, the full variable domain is DGGITQSPKYLFRKEGQNVTLSCEQNLNHDAMYWYRQDPGQGLRLIYYSQIVNDFQKGDIAEGYSVSREKKESFPLTVTSAQKNPTAFYLCASSIAVGPNYGYTFGSGTRLTVV.

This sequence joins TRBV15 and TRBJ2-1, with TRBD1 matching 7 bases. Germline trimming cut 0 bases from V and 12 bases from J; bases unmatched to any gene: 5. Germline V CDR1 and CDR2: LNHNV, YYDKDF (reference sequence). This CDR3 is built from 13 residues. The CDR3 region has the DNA TGTGCCACCAGCAGAGATCCGACAGGGCGGCAGTTCTTC. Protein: CATSRDPTGRQFF.

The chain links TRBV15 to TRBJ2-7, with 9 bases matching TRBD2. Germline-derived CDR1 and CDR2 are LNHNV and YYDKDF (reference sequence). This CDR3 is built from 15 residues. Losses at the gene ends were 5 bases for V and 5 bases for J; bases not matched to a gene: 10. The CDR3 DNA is TGTGCCACCAGCGGCAGCGGGAGGACCGCCGACGAGCAGTACTTC. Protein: CATSGSGRTADEQYF.

The CDR3 reads CASSRTDFYNEQFF. CDR3 DNA sequence: TGTGCCAGCTCACGAACTGACTTTTACAATGAGCAGTTCTTC. V and J are TRBV18 and TRBJ2-1; no reliable D call. The CDR3 totals 14 residues. Germline V CDR1 and CDR2: KGHSH, LQKENI. Trimming stripped 4 bases from V and 4 bases from J, with 11 bases between.

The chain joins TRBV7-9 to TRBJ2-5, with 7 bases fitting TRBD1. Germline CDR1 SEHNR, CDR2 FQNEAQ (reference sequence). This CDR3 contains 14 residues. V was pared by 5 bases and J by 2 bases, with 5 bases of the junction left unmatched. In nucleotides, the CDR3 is TGTGCCAGCAGCGAGGGACAGCTACAAGAGACCCAGTACTTC. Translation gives CASSEGQLQETQYF.

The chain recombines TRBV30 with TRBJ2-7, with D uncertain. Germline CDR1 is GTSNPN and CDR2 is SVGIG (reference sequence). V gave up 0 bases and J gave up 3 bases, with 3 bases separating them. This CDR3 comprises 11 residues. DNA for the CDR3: TGTGCCTGGAGTGTACTCTACGAGCAGTACTTC. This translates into CAWSVLYEQYF.

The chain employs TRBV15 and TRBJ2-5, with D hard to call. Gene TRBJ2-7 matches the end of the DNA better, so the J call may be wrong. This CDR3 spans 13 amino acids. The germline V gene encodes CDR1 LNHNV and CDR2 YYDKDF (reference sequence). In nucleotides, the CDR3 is TGTGCCACCAGCAGAGATAGTTCCAACGAGCAGTACTTC. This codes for CATSRDSSNEQYF.

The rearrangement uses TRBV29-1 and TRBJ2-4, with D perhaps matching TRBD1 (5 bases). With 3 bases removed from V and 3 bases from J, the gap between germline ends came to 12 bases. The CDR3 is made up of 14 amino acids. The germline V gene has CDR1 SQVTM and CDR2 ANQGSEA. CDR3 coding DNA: TGCAGCGTTGAGGCAGGGCTAGTCAAAAACATTCAGTACTTC. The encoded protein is CSVEAGLVKNIQYF. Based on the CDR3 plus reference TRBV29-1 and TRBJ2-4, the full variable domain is SAVISQKPSRDICQRGTSLTIQCQVDSQVTMMFWYRQQPGQSLTLIATANQGSEATYESGFVIDKFPISRPNLTFSTLTVSNMSPEDSSIYLCSVEAGLVKNIQYFGAGTRLSVL.

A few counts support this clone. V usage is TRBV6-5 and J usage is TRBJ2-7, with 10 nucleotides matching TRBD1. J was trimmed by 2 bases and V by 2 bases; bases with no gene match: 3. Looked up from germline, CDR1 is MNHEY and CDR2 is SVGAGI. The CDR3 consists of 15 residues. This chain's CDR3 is CASSYGQGGTYEQYF. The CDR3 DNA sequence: TGTGCCAGCAGTTACGGACAGGGGGGAACCTACGAGCAGTACTTC.

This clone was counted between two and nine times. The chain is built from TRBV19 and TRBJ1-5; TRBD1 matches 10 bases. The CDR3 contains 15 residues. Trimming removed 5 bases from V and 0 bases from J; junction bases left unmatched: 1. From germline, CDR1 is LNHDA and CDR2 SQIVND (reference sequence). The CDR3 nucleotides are TGTGCCAGTAGTTGGACAGGGGGTAGCAATCAGCCCCAGCATTTT. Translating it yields CASSWTGGSNQPQHF.

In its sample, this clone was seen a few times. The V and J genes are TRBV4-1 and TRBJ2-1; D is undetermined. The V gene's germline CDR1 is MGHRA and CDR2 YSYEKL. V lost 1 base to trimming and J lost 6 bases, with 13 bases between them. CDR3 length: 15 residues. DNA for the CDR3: TGCGCCAGCAGCCAAGCTCTCGCAGGCCGCAATGAGCAGTTCTTC. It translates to CASSQALAGRNEQFF.

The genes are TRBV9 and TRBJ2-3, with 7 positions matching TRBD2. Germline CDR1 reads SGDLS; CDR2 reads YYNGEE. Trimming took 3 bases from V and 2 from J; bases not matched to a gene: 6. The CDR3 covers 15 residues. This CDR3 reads CASSADSGFTDTQYF. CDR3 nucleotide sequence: TGTGCCAGCAGCGCCGATAGCGGGTTCACAGATACGCAGTATTTT. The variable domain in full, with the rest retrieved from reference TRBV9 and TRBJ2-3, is DSGVTQTPKHLITATGQRVTLRCSPRSGDLSVYWYQQSLDQGLQFLIQYYNGEERAKGNILERFSAQQFPDLHSELNLSSLELGDSALYFCASSADSGFTDTQYFGPGTRLTVL.

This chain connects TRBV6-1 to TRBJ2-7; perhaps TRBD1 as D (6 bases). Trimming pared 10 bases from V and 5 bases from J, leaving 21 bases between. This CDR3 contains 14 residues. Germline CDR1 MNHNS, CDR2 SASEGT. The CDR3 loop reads CAILSQGSRNEQYF. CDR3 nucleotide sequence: TGTGCCATCCTGTCCCAGGGGAGTAGAAACGAGCAGTACTTC.

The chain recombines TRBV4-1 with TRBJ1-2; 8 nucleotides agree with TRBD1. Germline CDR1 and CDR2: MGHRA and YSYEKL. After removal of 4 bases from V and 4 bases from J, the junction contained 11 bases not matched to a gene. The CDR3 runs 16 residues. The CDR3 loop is CASSPSLAGQVYGYTF. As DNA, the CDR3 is TGCGCCAGCAGCCCGTCGCTTGCGGGACAGGTCTATGGCTACACCTTC.

The CDR3 region has the DNA TGTGCCAGCAGTGAGGAGGGGTTGAGCTCCTACGAGCAGTACTTC. Translated, it gives CASSEEGLSSYEQYF. The V gene is TRBV6-1, the J gene TRBJ2-7; TRBD2 might be the D (6 bases). The CDR3 has 15 amino acids. V dropped 3 bases and J dropped 0 bases, with 12 bases sitting between them. Germline CDR1 and CDR2: MNHNS and SASEGT.

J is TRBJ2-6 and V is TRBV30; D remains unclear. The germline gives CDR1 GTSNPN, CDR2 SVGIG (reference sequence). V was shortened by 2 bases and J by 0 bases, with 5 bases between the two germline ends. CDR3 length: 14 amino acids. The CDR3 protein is CAWSKLSGANVLTF. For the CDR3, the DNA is TGTGCCTGGAGTAAACTCTCTGGGGCCAACGTCCTGACTTTC.

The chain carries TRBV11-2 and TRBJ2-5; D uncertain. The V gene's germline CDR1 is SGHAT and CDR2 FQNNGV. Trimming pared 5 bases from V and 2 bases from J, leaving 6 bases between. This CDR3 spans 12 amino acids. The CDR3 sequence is CASSPGQETQYF. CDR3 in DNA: TGTGCCAGCAGCCCAGGTCAAGAGACCCAGTACTTC.

Here the CDR3 reads CASSGGGVRETQYF. In DNA, the CDR3 is TGTGCCAGCTCGGGGGGAGGGGTCAGAGAGACCCAGTACTTC. This chain connects TRBV9 to TRBJ2-5, with 7 bases that match TRBD2. In germline, CDR1 is SGDLS, CDR2 YYNGEE. The trim removed 7 bases at V and 4 bases at J, leaving 10 bases unmatched. The CDR3 loop spans 14 amino acids.

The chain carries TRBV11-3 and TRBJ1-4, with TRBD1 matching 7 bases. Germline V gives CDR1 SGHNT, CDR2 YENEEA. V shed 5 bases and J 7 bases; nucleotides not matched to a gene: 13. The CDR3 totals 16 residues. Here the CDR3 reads CASSPANGQAGEKLFF. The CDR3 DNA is TGTGCCAGCAGCCCCGCTAACGGACAGGCCGGTGAAAAACTGTTTTTT.

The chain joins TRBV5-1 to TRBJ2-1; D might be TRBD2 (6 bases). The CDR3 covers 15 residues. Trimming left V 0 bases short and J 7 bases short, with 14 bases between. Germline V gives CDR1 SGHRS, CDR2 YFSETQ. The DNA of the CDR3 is TGCGCCAGCAGCTTGGATCCGGGACGGGGGAATGAGCAGTTCTTC. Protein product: CASSLDPGRGNEQFF.

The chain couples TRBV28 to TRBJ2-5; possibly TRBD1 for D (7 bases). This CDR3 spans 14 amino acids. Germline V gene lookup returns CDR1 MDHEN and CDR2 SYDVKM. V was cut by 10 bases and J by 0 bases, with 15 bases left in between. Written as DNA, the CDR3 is TGTGCCATCCGGGACAGCGGGTACCAAGAGACCCAGTACTTC. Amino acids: CAIRDSGYQETQYF.

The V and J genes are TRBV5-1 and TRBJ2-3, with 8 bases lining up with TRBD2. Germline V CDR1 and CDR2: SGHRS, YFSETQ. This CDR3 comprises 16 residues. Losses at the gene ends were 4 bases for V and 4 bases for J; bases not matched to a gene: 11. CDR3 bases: TGCGCCAGCAGCCCCCCCGGAAGCGGGAGCTCAGATACGCAGTATTTT. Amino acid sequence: CASSPPGSGSSDTQYF.

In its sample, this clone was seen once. CDR3 in DNA: TGTGCCAGCAGCACTTTTACGGGACAGGGTTCCTACGAGCAGTACTTC. This sequence encodes CASSTFTGQGSYEQYF. V gene TRBV14 combines with J gene TRBJ2-7, with 9 bases lining up with TRBD1. The germline gives CDR1 SGHDN, CDR2 FVKESK. The trim removed 5 bases at V and 1 base at J, leaving 9 bases unmatched. The CDR3 totals 16 residues.

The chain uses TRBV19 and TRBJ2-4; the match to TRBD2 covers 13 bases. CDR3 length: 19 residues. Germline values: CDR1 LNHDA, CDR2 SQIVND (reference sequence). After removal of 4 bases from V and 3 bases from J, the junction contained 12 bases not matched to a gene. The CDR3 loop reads CASSTRLAGGSTVKNIQYF. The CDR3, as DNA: TGTGCCAGTAGTACCCGACTAGCGGGAGGCTCGACCGTCAAAAACATTCAGTACTTC. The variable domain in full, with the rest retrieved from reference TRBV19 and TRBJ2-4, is DGGITQSPKYLFRKEGQNVTLSCEQNLNHDAMYWYRQDPGQGLRLIYYSQIVNDFQKGDIAEGYSVSREKKESFPLTVTSAQKNPTAFYLCASSTRLAGGSTVKNIQYFGAGTRLSVL.

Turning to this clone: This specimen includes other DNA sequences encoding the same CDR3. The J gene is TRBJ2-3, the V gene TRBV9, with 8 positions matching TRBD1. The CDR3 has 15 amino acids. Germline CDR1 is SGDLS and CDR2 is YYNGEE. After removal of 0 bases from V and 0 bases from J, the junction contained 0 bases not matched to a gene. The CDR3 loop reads CASSVGTGSTDTQYF. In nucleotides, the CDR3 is TGTGCCAGCAGCGTAGGGACAGGGAGCACAGATACGCAGTATTTT.

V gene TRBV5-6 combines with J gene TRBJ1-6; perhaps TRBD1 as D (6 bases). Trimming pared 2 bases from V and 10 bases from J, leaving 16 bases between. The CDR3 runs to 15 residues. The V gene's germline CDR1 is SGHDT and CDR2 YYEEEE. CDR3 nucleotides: TGTGCCAGCAGCTTCAGGGGTAATAAGGGCTCACCCCTCCACTTT. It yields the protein CASSFRGNKGSPLHF.